The 22 T cell receptor beta chains below come from one sample, sequenced in a study of blood T cells in healthy people across ages. Then a second PCR, running roughly 6 to 11 cycles, was carried out with a sample-barcoded 5' primer and a J-beta primer mix. TCRdb passed the 5' RACE reads through MiXCR, listing each CDR3 protein once. The table records more than 900,000 distinct CDR3 sequences, approximately 25% of them present only once. The sample also formed part of further work on T cells of mothers and their children.

Specimen: blood. These receptors all come from a girl aged 2-10 years in good health.

Comments on this clonotype: The junction departs from the called germline gene at one end, perhaps through a read error. The V call is TRBV24-1, the J call TRBJ2-5; D remains ambiguous. The CDR3 runs to 13 residues. The V gene's germline CDR1 is KGHDR and CDR2 SFDVKD. CDR3 sequence: CATSDTTEETQHF. Written as DNA, the CDR3 is TGTGCCACCAGTGATACGACGGAAGAGACCCAGCACTTC.

There are many counts of this clonotype. This chain connects TRBV4-3 to TRBJ2-1; 10 nucleotides align to TRBD2. Germline trimming cut 0 bases from V and 7 bases from J; bases unmatched to any gene: 9. This CDR3 comprises 17 residues. The germline CDR1 and CDR2 sequences are LGHNA and YSLEER. CDR3 DNA sequence: TGCGCCAGCAGCCAAGACGGGAGCGGGGGGGCCTTTAATGAGCAGTTCTTC. Encoded protein: CASSQDGSGGAFNEQFF.

The chain joins TRBV29-1 to TRBJ1-2; perhaps TRBD1 as D (5 bases). Germline-derived CDR1 and CDR2 are SQVTM and ANQGSEA. Trimming removed 8 bases at V and 3 bases at J, with 16 bases between. The CDR3 contains 13 residues. The CDR3 DNA is TGCAGCACTTGGGATGACAGTTACTATGGCTACACCTTC. The encoded protein is CSTWDDSYYGYTF.

CDR3 coding DNA: TGTGCCAGCAGCTTACGCGGGGAGGAAAACATTCAGTACTTC. It translates to CASSLRGEENIQYF. The chain recombines TRBV13 with TRBJ2-4; D possibly corresponds to TRBD2 (6 bases). From germline, CDR1 is PRHDT and CDR2 FYEKMQ (reference sequence). This CDR3 is 14 amino acids long. Trimming pared 2 bases from V and 5 bases from J, leaving 10 bases between.

CDR3 amino acids: CASSLETDYNEQFF. CDR3 in DNA: TGTGCCAGCAGCTTAGAAACAGACTACAATGAGCAGTTCTTC. The chain employs TRBV7-9 and TRBJ2-1, with unresolved D. Germline V gene sequence: CDR1 SEHNR, CDR2 FQNEAQ (reference sequence). V was cut by 1 base and J by 3 bases, with 7 bases left in between. The CDR3 extends over 14 amino acids.

This chain connects TRBV29-1 to TRBJ2-5, with TRBD2 identical over 8 bases. The better agreement between TRBJ2-1 and the DNA end casts doubt on the J call. The length of the CDR3 is 13 residues. Germline CDR1 and CDR2: SQVTM and ANQGSEA. CDR3 protein: CSVRGLALNEQFF. The CDR3 nucleotides are TGCAGCGTTCGTGGACTAGCTCTCAATGAGCAGTTCTTC.

This clonotype showed up just a few times. This sequence joins TRBV11-3 and TRBJ2-1; 9 bases map to TRBD2. This CDR3 region has 15 residues. Germline-derived CDR1 and CDR2 are SGHNT and YENEEA. The J segment lost 4 bases and the V segment lost 3 bases, leaving 4 bases of the junction unmatched. In DNA form, the CDR3 reads TGTGCCAGCAGCTTGTATCTAGCGGGGTACAATGAGCAGTTCTTC. Translation gives CASSLYLAGYNEQFF. The variable domain in full, with the rest retrieved from reference TRBV11-3 and TRBJ2-1, is EAGVVQSPRYKIIEKKQPVAFWCNPISGHNTLYWYLQNLGQGPELLIRYENEEAVDDSQLPKDRFSAERLKGVDSTLKIQPAELGDSAVYLCASSLYLAGYNEQFFGPGTRLTVL.

This chain links TRBV11-2 with TRBJ2-2; D gene uncertain. V gave up 4 bases and J gave up 5 bases, with 8 bases separating them. Germline V gene sequence: CDR1 SGHAT, CDR2 FQNNGV. CDR3 size: 13 residues. The CDR3 DNA reads TGTGCCAGCAGCTCTCTAGAAACCGGGGAGCTGTTTTTT. Protein sequence: CASSSLETGELFF.

This chain links TRBV20-1 with TRBJ1-5, with D perhaps TRBD1 (5 bases). The CDR3 is 15 residues long. The V gene lost 1 base and the J gene lost 2 bases, with 12 bases spanning the gap. Germline lookup yields CDR1 DFQATT and CDR2 SNEGSKA (reference sequence). The CDR3 DNA reads as TGCAGTGCTAGAGTGGGACCTGGGGGCAATCAGCCCCAGCATTTT. Its protein is CSARVGPGGNQPQHF.

This sequence joins TRBV9 and TRBJ2-1; 9 bases fit TRBD2. The CDR3 runs 8 residues. In germline, CDR1 is SGDLS, CDR2 YYNGEE. The CDR3 nucleotides are TGTCCTAGCGGGAAGCAGTTCTTC. It specifies CPSGKQFF.

This clonotype came up a few times. The J gene is TRBJ2-5, the V gene TRBV7-3; perhaps D is TRBD1 or TRBD2 (5 bases each). The J call may be incorrect, as the DNA end agrees better with TRBJ2-1. The CDR3 sequence is 14 residues long. Germline loops: CDR1 SGHTA, CDR2 FQGTGA. CDR3 coding DNA: TGTGCCAGCAGCTTCTCCGGGACGTGGAATGAGCAGTTCTTC. It encodes CASSFSGTWNEQFF.

The chain is built from TRBV6-5 and TRBJ2-3, with 8 nucleotides matching TRBD1. This CDR3 has 14 residues. Germline V gives CDR1 MNHEY, CDR2 SVGAGI. J gave up 4 bases and V 6 bases, and 6 bases lay outside the gene matches. In nucleotides, the CDR3 is TGTGCCAGCAGACAGGGGGTAATTTCAGATACGCAGTATTTT. Its translation is CASRQGVISDTQYF.

The chain couples TRBV3-1 to TRBJ1-3; D not certain. Germline assignment: CDR1 LGHDT and CDR2 YNNKEL (reference sequence). The CDR3 contains 16 residues. With 1 base removed from V and 5 bases from J, the gap between germline ends came to 15 bases. The CDR3 loop is CASSQGDSDFRNTIYF. In nucleotides, the CDR3 is TGTGCCAGCAGCCAAGGGGATTCGGACTTCAGAAACACCATATATTTT.

The chain combines TRBV7-2 with TRBJ2-1; 8 bases align to TRBD1. The J call may be wrong; the DNA end is better matched by TRBJ2-7. Germline CDR1 SGHTA, CDR2 FQGNSA. The CDR3 runs 15 residues. CDR3 nucleotide sequence: TGTGCCAGCAGGGCCAGGGGGCAGGGTCCCTACGAGCAGTACTTC. This sequence encodes CASRARGQGPYEQYF.

This clonotype was counted only a few times. This chain uses TRBV5-6 with TRBJ2-1; 13 nucleotides match TRBD2. Trimming at V came to 4 bases and at J to 2 bases, leaving 6 bases not matched to a gene. CDR1 and CDR2 (germline): SGHDT, YYEEEE. The CDR3 covers 17 residues. The CDR3 sequence: CASSLRTSGGTYNEQFF. The CDR3 nucleotides read TGTGCCAGCAGCCTAAGGACTAGCGGGGGTACCTACAATGAGCAGTTCTTC.

The gene calls are TRBV12-3 or TRBV12-4 and TRBJ2-1; unclear D gene. The DNA end is a closer match to TRBJ2-7, so the J assignment may be wrong. This CDR3 region has 16 residues. CDR3 nucleotides: TGTGCCAGCAGTTTTAGTTCTGCTTCTCCAAGGGATGAGCAGTACTTC. The encoded protein is CASSFSSASPRDEQYF.

The V and J genes are TRBV2 and TRBJ1-1; no clear D. CDR3 size: 15 residues. Germline V gives CDR1 SNHLY, CDR2 FYNNEI. Trimming cost V 4 bases and J 4 bases, with 16 bases left between them. The CDR3 reads CASSVSGSHSTEAFF. CDR3 in DNA: TGTGCCAGCAGTGTCTCGGGCAGCCACTCCACTGAAGCTTTCTTT.

The V call is TRBV6-2 or TRBV6-3, the J call TRBJ1-5; D is unresolved. V shed 2 bases and J shed 5 bases, with 4 bases lying between them. In germline, CDR1 is MNHEY, CDR2 SVGEGT. The length of the CDR3 is 12 residues. CDR3 protein: CASSYTDQPQHF. The CDR3 coding sequence is TGTGCCAGCAGTTACACAGATCAGCCCCAGCATTTT.

In this sample, this clonotype turned up a few times. The J gene is TRBJ2-7, the V gene TRBV21-1; the tabulated D call, TRBD2, remains unverified against the DNA. TRBV21-1 is tagged as a pseudogene. The CDR3 sequence is 14 residues long. The CDR3 sequence: CTSSKGAGGYEQYF. The CDR3 DNA reads as TGTACCAGCAGCAAAGGTGCCGGAGGATACGAGCAGTACTTC.

V usage is TRBV28 and J usage is TRBJ2-1; D is possibly TRBD2 (6 bases). This CDR3 is 15 amino acids long. Trimming removed 5 bases from V and 6 bases from J, with 17 bases in between. The germline CDR1 and CDR2 sequences are MDHEN and SYDVKM. The CDR3 sequence: CASSLRVGGINEQFF. The CDR3 coding sequence is TGTGCCAGCAGTCTGCGAGTGGGGGGAATCAATGAGCAGTTCTTC.

This clonotype was seen a handful of times. The CDR3 region is CASTSDRTYEQYF. CDR3 DNA: TGTGCCAGCACCTCGGACAGGACCTACGAGCAGTACTTC. This chain connects TRBV7-8 to TRBJ2-5, with 7 bases fitting TRBD1. The end of the DNA is better explained by TRBJ2-7, so the J call may be wrong. This CDR3 has 13 amino acids. CDR1 is SGHVS and CDR2 is FQNEAQ in the germline V gene.

This clonotype has a single count. The gene calls are TRBV29-1 and TRBJ1-2; possibly TRBD1 for D (6 bases). The CDR3 loop spans 11 amino acids. V was clipped by 3 bases and J by 8 bases, with 10 bases between them. The germline gives CDR1 SQVTM, CDR2 ANQGSEA. The CDR3 spells CSVDGTRGYTF. DNA for the CDR3: TGCAGCGTTGACGGGACAAGAGGCTACACCTTC. Looking up the rest from reference TRBV29-1 and TRBJ1-2 gives the full variable domain: SAVISQKPSRDICQRGTSLTIQCQVDSQVTMMFWYRQQPGQSLTLIATANQGSEATYESGFVIDKFPISRPNLTFSTLTVSNMSPEDSSIYLCSVDGTRGYTFGSGTRLTVV.